Only one count was recorded for the clone carrying this T cell receptor (beta chain). The germline V gene encodes CDR1 SGHRS and CDR2 YFSETQ. V was pared by 4 bases and J by 0 bases, with 13 bases between. The CDR3 is 16 amino acids. This entry is derived from a study of OX40 agonist ivuxolimab in advanced cancers. Clones were read by immunoSEQ multiplex PCR, and TCRdb kept only the in-frame ones, dropping some. This sample has approximately 70,000 clones, with approximately 94% found just once. This clonotype was obtained from an adult with an advanced solid tumor such as melanoma, head and neck, liver or kidney cancer. The material sequenced was CD4+ or CD8+ T cells sorted from blood, taken in a trial of the OX40 agonist ivuxolimab. J is TRBJ2-2 and V is TRBV5-1; D may match TRBD1 or TRBD2 (5 bases each). This chain's CDR3 is CASSGTGTANTGELFF. The CDR3 region has the DNA TGCGCCAGCAGCGGAACCGGGACGGCGAACACCGGGGAGCTGTTTTTT.